This T cell receptor beta chain appears in the sequencing data of a study of blood T cells in healthy people across ages (dated by TCRdb to 2015 to 2017). For the wider study: In model experiments, template switching captured roughly one uniquely barcoded TCR beta cDNA molecule for every two T cells. The study measured age-related changes in TCR beta repertoire diversity using deep sequencing normalized with unique cDNA molecular identifiers. Two additional independent replicas of 1 million unique cDNA reads from the same blood draw were analyzed for two donors (one aged 18 to 29 and one aged 80 or older). The donors were split into four age groups: young (average 16 years), middle-aged (39), aged (more than 55) and long-lived (approximately 80). Donors of different ages were randomly distributed across sequencing lanes to avoid experimental bias.

Libraries were constructed by 5' RACE. Sequencing was performed on an Illumina HiSeq 2500. A second roughly 7 to 12 cycle PCR used a sample-barcoded 5' primer and a J-beta primer mix. A template-switch 5' adaptor carrying 12 random nucleotides introduced a unique molecular identifier onto each TCR beta cDNA molecule. At least 3 million CDR3-containing paired-end reads were obtained from each sample. All of the RNA was converted into first-strand cDNA using the Mint cDNA synthesis kit, with a TRBC-specific oligonucleotide serving as the primer. Following uracil-DNA glycosylase treatment, all cDNA underwent a first 18-cycle PCR with the universal primers M1SS and BC2_uni_R. The study's own analysis went as follows. For normalization, 1 million high-quality reads were randomly selected from each sample, with every read carrying a distinct molecular identifier. Reads with shared molecular identifiers were discarded instead of being binned into consensus sequences. MiTCR, with a Q25 quality threshold and the strictest error-elimination algorithm, was used for CDR3 identification, clonotype clustering and error correction. Lower-bound total TCR beta diversity was estimated with a nonparametric unseen species model using Euler transformation. TCRdb applied fastp at Q25 and MiXCR to the public reads, then kept only in-frame beta chains. A single entry per CDR3 protein holds the most common genes and DNA from its merged rows. Here the V and J calls rest on TCRdb's processing, not on the authors' analysis. In all, the sample holds about 1.4 million distinct CDR3 sequences, and 59% of those were seen once. The top ten clonotypes cover 6.7% of the sample.

Systemically healthy Caucasian individuals from Russia, 39 in total and aged about 6 to 95 years, were included as donors. Each donor gave around 9.5 milliliters of peripheral blood, collected into EDTA-treated Vacutainer tubes. Ficoll-Paque density-gradient centrifugation was used to isolate PBMCs, with at least 7 million per sample. Total RNA, at least 6 micrograms per sample, was extracted from PBMCs with Trizol reagent. For every donor, flow cytometry on a PBMC aliquot measured the percentage of naive CD45RAhigh/CD27high T cells. About this clonotype itself: No antigen is known for it. No much larger clone is present one base from it, and per-base qualities are unavailable.

The junction carries 14 bases between V and J, which are trimmed by 0 bases and 8 bases respectively. CDR1 and CDR2, per the germline V gene (reference sequence), are MNHNY and SVGAGI. The CDR3 holds 15 amino acids from the cysteine to the phenylalanine. The CDR3 DNA has 45 bases and is translated from base 1. What the authors observed across the whole study: Because the CMV infection status of the donors was unknown, age-related changes in expanded clonotypes may potentially have been confounded. Compared with the aged group, more naive CD4+ T cells, fewer expanded clones and increased TCR diversity were shown by the long-lived group, suggesting age selection. Observed TCR beta diversity correlated strongly with the percentage of naive T cells measured by flow cytometry. Observed TCR beta diversity per million T cells fell roughly linearly with age, and a significant reduction was already apparent by age approximately 41. Estimates of total diversity based on one million sequenced T cells were regarded as lower bounds and as underestimates. Because profiling used bulk unsorted PBMCs, naive and antigen-experienced compartments could not be compared conclusively.

This TCR came from a man aged 18 to 29 in good health. The rearrangement combines TRBV6-6 with TRBJ2-1, and the D gene may be TRBD1, 6 bases matching. Sequenced input: blood. The DNA sequence follows: TGTGCCAGCAGTTACTCTGGCGAACAGGGCCATGAGCAGTTCTTC. It translates to CASSYSGEQGHEQFF.